The 18 T cell receptor beta chains reported below all come from one sample, sequenced in a study of neurological immune-mediated disorders. TCRdb reanalysed the 5' RACE reads using MiXCR and keeps one entry per CDR3 protein. The sample holds approximately 38,000 distinct CDR3 sequences, 6.5% to 8.5% seen once. Sequenced input: CD4+ T cells from blood. These receptors were collected from a man aged 50 to 59 in good health.

This clonotype was observed many times. V gene TRBV20-1 combines with J gene TRBJ2-7, with TRBD2 identical over 10 bases. The CDR3 loop spans 16 amino acids. With V trimmed by 0 bases and J by 4 bases, 9 bases remained unmatched. Germline CDR1 and CDR2: DFQATT and SNEGSKA (reference sequence). The CDR3 region has the DNA TGCAGTGCTAGAGATTCCCCCGGACTAGCGGTTTACGAGCAGTACTTC. This codes for CSARDSPGLAVYEQYF.

This clonotype was recorded at least ten times. The CDR3 reads CSAKGFSGSDEQFF. In DNA, the CDR3 is TGCAGTGCCAAAGGATTTAGCGGGAGTGATGAGCAGTTCTTC. The rearrangement joins TRBV20-1 to TRBJ2-1, with 9 bases identical to TRBD2. This CDR3 is 14 amino acids long. The junction had 11 bases not matched to a gene; V was cut back by 6 bases and J by 8 bases. The germline CDR1 and CDR2 sequences are DFQATT and SNEGSKA (reference sequence).

The sample holds many counts of this clonotype. CDR3 protein: CASSRKWGAPYTGELFF. The CDR3 DNA reads as TGCGCCAGCAGCCGGAAGTGGGGGGCGCCCTACACCGGGGAGCTGTTTTTT. The rearrangement uses TRBV4-1 and TRBJ2-2; D may match TRBD1 or TRBD2 (6 bases each). The CDR3 totals 17 residues. V was pared by 4 bases and J by 3 bases, with 18 bases between. Per germline, CDR1 MGHRA and CDR2 YSYEKL.

This clonotype was counted at least ten times. The chain uses TRBV3-1 and TRBJ2-7; maybe TRBD1 (5 bases). The V and J ends lost 4 bases and 3 bases respectively, with 16 bases between them. Germline CDR1 LGHDT, CDR2 YNNKEL (reference sequence). This CDR3 is 15 amino acids long. The CDR3 DNA sequence: TGTGCCAGCAGCCGGACCCGGACAAATGGCTACGAGCAGTACTTC. It is translated as CASSRTRTNGYEQYF.

In this sample, this clonotype turned up many times. The chain combines TRBV5-1 with TRBJ2-1, with D unclear. Germline CDR1 and CDR2: SGHRS and YFSETQ. V shed 3 bases and J shed 9 bases, with 10 bases lying between them. The CDR3 has 12 residues. CDR3 sequence reads: CASSSQTGEQFF. Written as DNA, the CDR3 is TGCGCCAGCAGCTCGCAAACGGGTGAGCAGTTCTTC.

This clonotype occurred many times. The chain employs TRBV5-1 and TRBJ2-4; no clear D. The CDR3 is 15 residues long. The germline V gene has CDR1 SGHRS and CDR2 YFSETQ. Trimming removed 0 bases at V and 4 bases at J, with 11 bases between. CDR3: CASSLAGPRKNIQYF. In DNA, the CDR3 is TGCGCCAGCAGCTTGGCCGGGCCCAGGAAAAACATTCAGTACTTC. Combining the CDR3 with reference TRBV5-1 and TRBJ2-4 gives the whole variable domain KAGVTQTPRYLIKTRGQQVTLSCSPISGHRSVSWYQQTPGQGLQFLFEYFSETQRNKGNFPGRFSGRQFSNSRSEMNVSTLELGDSALYLCASSLAGPRKNIQYFGAGTRLSVL.

This clonotype was seen ten or more times. V and J are TRBV28 and TRBJ1-2; the D gene is possibly TRBD1 (5 bases). This CDR3 region has 14 residues. V lost 11 bases to trimming and J lost 1 base, with 17 bases between them. CDR1 MDHEN and CDR2 SYDVKM come from the germline V gene. CDR3 region: CAGRTGAVNYGYTF. The CDR3 DNA reads TGTGCCGGGAGAACTGGGGCAGTTAACTATGGCTACACCTTC.

The sample holds many counts of this clonotype. The chain couples TRBV28 to TRBJ2-7; 15 bases align to TRBD2. The CDR3 contains 14 residues. CDR1 is MDHEN and CDR2 is SYDVKM in the germline V gene. Trimming took 5 bases from V and 12 from J; bases not matched to a gene: 8. CDR3 nucleotide sequence: TGTGCCAGCAGTCCAGGGACTAGCGGGAGGAGGCCGTACTTC. It is translated as CASSPGTSGRRPYF. Together with reference TRBV28 and TRBJ2-7, the CDR3 gives the full variable domain: DVKVTQSSRYLVKRTGEKVFLECVQDMDHENMFWYRQDPGLGLRLIYFSYDVKMKEKGDIPEGYSVSREKKERFSLILESASTNQTSMYLCASSPGTSGRRPYFGPGTRLTVT.

This clonotype came up many times. V gene TRBV20-1 combines with J gene TRBJ1-2, with D uncertain. Trimming shortened V by 0 bases and J by 6 bases, and 8 bases separated the two germline ends. Per the germline V gene, CDR1 is DFQATT and CDR2 is SNEGSKA (reference sequence). This CDR3 comprises 12 residues. The CDR3 is CSARELLDGYTF. The CDR3 nucleotides are TGCAGTGCTAGAGAACTGTTAGATGGCTACACCTTC.

This clonotype was counted only a few times. The chain is built from TRBV7-2 and TRBJ2-3; TRBD2 agrees at 13 bases. The germline V gene has CDR1 SGHTA and CDR2 FQGNSA. Trimming removed 5 bases from V and 3 bases from J; junction bases left unmatched: 2. This CDR3 has 15 residues. Here the CDR3 reads CASSMTSGRTDTQYF. In nucleotides, the CDR3 is TGTGCCAGCAGCATGACTAGCGGGAGGACAGATACGCAGTATTTT.

This clonotype was observed many times. The chain is built from TRBV21-1 and TRBJ2-1; TRBD2 is taken as the D call from the table, unchecked against the DNA. TRBV21-1 is assigned pseudogene status. The CDR3 is made up of 17 amino acids. CDR3 amino acids: CASSRTSGSPEDNEQFF. The DNA of the CDR3 is TGTGCCAGCAGCAGGACTAGCGGGAGCCCCGAGGACAATGAGCAGTTCTTC.

This clonotype was recorded at least ten times. This chain links TRBV6-5 with TRBJ2-2; TRBD1 agrees at 7 bases. The CDR3 extends over 18 amino acids. The ends lost 2 bases at V and 4 bases at J; junction bases unmatched: 13. In germline, CDR1 is MNHEY, CDR2 SVGAGI. CDR3 nucleotide sequence: TGTGCCAGCAGTTACGGGGCAGGGGGAGTCGGAAGCACCGGGGAGCTGTTTTTT. Its protein is CASSYGAGGVGSTGELFF.

This clonotype has at least ten counts. The V and J genes are TRBV28 and TRBJ2-1; D remains ambiguous. The CDR3 extends over 14 amino acids. With 5 bases removed from V and 3 bases from J, the gap between germline ends came to 11 bases. In germline, CDR1 is MDHEN, CDR2 SYDVKM. The DNA for the CDR3 is TGTGCCAGCAGTAAGGAAGATTTCTACAATGAGCAGTTCTTC. It yields the protein CASSKEDFYNEQFF.

This clonotype was recorded at least ten times. One end of the junction does not line up with germline, which may come from a read error. V and J are TRBV7-9 and TRBJ1-2, with D possibly TRBD1 on 5 matching bases. CDR1 is SEHNR and CDR2 is FQNEAQ in the germline V gene (reference sequence). The CDR3 totals 13 residues. The CDR3 is CASSSQGPGQFPF. The CDR3 DNA follows: TGTGCCAGCTCCTCCCAAGGTCCAGGGCAATTCCCATTC.

The V and J genes are TRBV19 and TRBJ1-5, with D possibly being TRBD1 (5 bases). The V gene lost 4 bases and the J gene lost 5 bases, with 9 bases spanning the gap. The length of the CDR3 is 13 residues. Per germline, CDR1 LNHDA and CDR2 SQIVND (reference sequence). CDR3 in amino acids: CASSRGTYQPQHF. CDR3 sequence (DNA): TGTGCCAGTAGTAGGGGGACTTATCAGCCCCAGCATTTT.

This clonotype was picked up many times. This CDR3 reads CASSSSASYNSPLHF. The CDR3 DNA sequence: TGTGCCAGCAGCTCCTCCGCCTCCTATAATTCACCCCTCCACTTT. The chain employs TRBV7-2 and TRBJ1-6; D is unclear. The germline V and J ends were trimmed by 4 bases and 0 bases, with 7 bases remaining between them. The germline CDR1 and CDR2 sequences are SGHTA and FQGNSA. The CDR3 has 15 amino acids.

This clonotype occurred many times. The chain joins TRBV6-1 to TRBJ1-1; 7 positions match TRBD1. The germline V gene encodes CDR1 MNHNS and CDR2 SASEGT. The CDR3 sequence is 14 residues long. V trimming: 3 bases; J trimming: 0 bases; junction bases outside the gene matches: 1. The CDR3 DNA is TGTGCCAGCAGTGAGACAGGGATGAACACTGAAGCTTTCTTT. Its translation is CASSETGMNTEAFF.

This clonotype showed up many times. The V and J genes are TRBV11-2 and TRBJ2-1, with D perhaps assigned TRBD1 or TRBD2 (5 bases each). CDR1 SGHAT and CDR2 FQNNGV come from the germline V gene. The V end was cut by 5 bases, the J end by 9 bases, with 14 bases between. The CDR3 consists of 13 residues. The CDR3 sequence: CASSAETRGEQFF. The DNA of the CDR3 is TGTGCCAGCAGCGCGGAGACGAGGGGTGAGCAGTTCTTC.